The clone carrying this TCR beta chain was picked up one time. The data were taken from a study of T cells in Graves' hyperthyroidism and ophthalmopathy. Amplified regions were TCR beta CDR3 sequences from RNA transcripts. When the TCR CDR3 underwent first-round RT-PCR, the HTBI primer set was used. TCRdb reprocessed the multiplex PCR reads with MiXCR, giving one entry per CDR3 protein. The sample has hundreds of thousands of distinct CDR3 sequences, about 15% seen once. With 3 bases removed from V and 0 bases from J, the gap between germline ends came to 12 bases. Germline values: CDR1 LNHDA, CDR2 SQIVND (reference sequence). The CDR3 loop spans 16 amino acids.

The clonotype comes from a woman aged 18-35 years with Graves' ophthalmopathy. This chain links TRBV19 with TRBJ1-5; D remains ambiguous. Sequencing was carried out using blood. The CDR3 sequence: CASSMVARVSNQPQHF. CDR3 DNA: TGTGCCAGTAGTATGGTCGCGCGGGTTAGCAATCAGCCCCAGCATTTT. Together with reference TRBV19 and TRBJ1-5, the CDR3 gives the full variable domain: DGGITQSPKYLFRKEGQNVTLSCEQNLNHDAMYWYRQDPGQGLRLIYYSQIVNDFQKGDIAEGYSVSREKKESFPLTVTSAQKNPTAFYLCASSMVARVSNQPQHFGDGTRLSIL.